Shown below are 2 T cell receptor beta chains from a single sample sequenced in a study of CD8+ T cells in alopecia areata. Sequencing relied on a cDNA template that was reverse transcribed from extracted RNA. Method: immunoSEQ multiplex PCR; TCRdb's copy keeps in-frame clones and lacks some. The sample has about 150,000 clones, around half seen once; the top ten hold roughly a fifth. This specimen was CD8+ T cells sorted from blood, taken at week 0. All receptors derive from a human donor with alopecia areata.

The chain links TRBV4-1 to TRBJ2-1; perhaps TRBD1 as D (6 bases). Trimming took 0 bases from V and 3 from J, leaving 12 bases between them. This CDR3 has 16 amino acids. Germline values: CDR1 MGHRA, CDR2 YSYEKL. CDR3 in DNA: TGCGCCAGCAGCCAAGAAAAAGAACAGGGCTACAATGAGCAGTTCTTC. Its translation is CASSQEKEQGYNEQFF.

This sequence joins TRBV29-1 and TRBJ1-2; tentative D call: TRBD1 (5 bases). V dropped 2 bases and J dropped 7 bases, with 14 bases sitting between them. Germline V gene data show CDR1 as SQVTM and CDR2 as ANQGSEA. This CDR3 spans 13 amino acids. The chain's CDR3 is CSVEPASGLGYTF. Here the CDR3 DNA reads TGCAGCGTTGAACCTGCCTCAGGGCTTGGCTACACCTTC.